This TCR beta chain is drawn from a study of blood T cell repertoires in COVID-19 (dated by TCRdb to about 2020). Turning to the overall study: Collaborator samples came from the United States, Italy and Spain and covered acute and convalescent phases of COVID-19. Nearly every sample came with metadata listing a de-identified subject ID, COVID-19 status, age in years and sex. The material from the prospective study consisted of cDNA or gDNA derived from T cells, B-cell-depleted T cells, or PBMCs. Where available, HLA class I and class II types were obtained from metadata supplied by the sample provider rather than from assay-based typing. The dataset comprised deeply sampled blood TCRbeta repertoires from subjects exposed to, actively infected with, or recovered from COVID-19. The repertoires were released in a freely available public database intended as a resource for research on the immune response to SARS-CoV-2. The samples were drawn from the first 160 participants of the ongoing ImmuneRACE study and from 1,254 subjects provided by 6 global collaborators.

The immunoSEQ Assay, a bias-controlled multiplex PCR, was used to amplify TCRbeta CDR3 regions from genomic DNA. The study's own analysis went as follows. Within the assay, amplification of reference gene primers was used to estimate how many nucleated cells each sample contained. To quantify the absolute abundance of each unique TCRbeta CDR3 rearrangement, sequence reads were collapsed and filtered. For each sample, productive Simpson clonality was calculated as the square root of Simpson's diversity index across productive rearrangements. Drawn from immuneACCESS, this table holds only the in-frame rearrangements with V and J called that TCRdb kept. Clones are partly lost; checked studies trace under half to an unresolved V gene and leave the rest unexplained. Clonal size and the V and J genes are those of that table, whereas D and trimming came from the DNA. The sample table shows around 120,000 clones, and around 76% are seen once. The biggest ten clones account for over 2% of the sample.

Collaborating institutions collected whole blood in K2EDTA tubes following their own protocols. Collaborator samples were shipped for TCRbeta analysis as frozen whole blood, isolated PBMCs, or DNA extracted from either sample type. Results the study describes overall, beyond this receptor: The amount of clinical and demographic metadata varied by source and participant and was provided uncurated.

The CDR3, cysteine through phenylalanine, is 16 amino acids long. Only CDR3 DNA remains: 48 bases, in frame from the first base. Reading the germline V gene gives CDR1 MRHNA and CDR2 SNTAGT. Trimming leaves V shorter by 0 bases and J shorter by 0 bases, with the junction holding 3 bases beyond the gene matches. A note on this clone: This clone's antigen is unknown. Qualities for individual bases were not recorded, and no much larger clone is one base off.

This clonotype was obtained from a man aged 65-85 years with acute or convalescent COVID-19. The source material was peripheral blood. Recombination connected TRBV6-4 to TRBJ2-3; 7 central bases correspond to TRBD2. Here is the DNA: TGTGCCAGCAGTGACTCGGGAGCGGGGAGCACAGATACGCAGTATTTT. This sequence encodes CASSDSGAGSTDTQYF.